The present TCR beta chain was sequenced within a study of beta chain features in type 1 diabetes (dated by TCRdb to the late 2010s). Turning to the overall study: Mean age, gender distribution, total cell number and subset yield were not different between patients and healthy donors. A total of approximately 99,000,000 sorted cells were examined across all samples, and RNA yield correlated strongly with the number of cells per subset. The study compared TCRB repertoires of sorted circulating CD4+ T cell subsets between recently diagnosed type 1 diabetes patients and matched healthy donors. Regulatory and stem cell-like memory subsets were obtained from only 8 patients and roughly 8 healthy donors, while naive and central memory subsets were obtained from all 30 or so donors.

The investigation overall reported the following: Fewer insertions and more nucleotide deletions at VDJ recombination sites were observed in patients with type 1 diabetes, implying thymic rearrangement abnormalities. HLA sub-analyses involved small numbers of individuals, so any influence of HLA type on TCRB rearrangement remained unresolved. Naive, central memory and regulatory TCRB repertoires appeared to be more alike among patients than among healthy donors. Sequencing cDNA rather than genomic DNA could over-represent highly expressing activated cells, although activation and CD3 levels did not differ between groups. Shorter templates might be favored by PCR, yet because patient and control samples were amplified and corrected together, any such skew would affect both groups equally. A moderate but significant shortening of TCRB CDR3 length was observed in type 1 diabetes patients in all four CD4+ subsets.

In this sample, this clone turned up a few times. The clone's antigen remains unknown. There are no base qualities to consult, and no much larger clone falls within one base. The entire amount of isolated RNA was reverse transcribed using the High Capacity cDNA Reverse Transcription Kit, so the sequenced TCRB transcripts were expressed ones. Deep immunoSEQ sequencing was applied to naive, central memory and regulatory T cell samples, giving an average of about 3.6 million total reads per sample. Sorted cells were lysed in RLT buffer, and RNA was extracted using DNase-treated RNeasy Micro or Mini kits according to cell number. To prevent cross-contamination, every cell subset was processed on its own, while patient and healthy donor samples were processed together. The immunoSEQ multiplex PCR was used to amplify TCRB sequences from cDNA, generating 87-bp fragments that spanned the CDR3 region. Sequencing of the amplicons was performed on the Illumina HiSeq platform. From the authors' description of their analysis: PCR bias was computationally corrected using synthetic template baselines, reads within Hamming distance 2 were collapsed, and singletons that could not be merged were discarded. By aligning reads against IMGT, V, D and J genes, CDR3 length, and insertions or deletions at six rearrangement sites were assigned. Within each subset, clonotype counts were normalized to the number of sorted cells before true diversity and Gini coefficients were calculated with the tcR R package. The overlap coefficient, calculated on TCRB nucleotide sequences, was used to measure repertoire sharing. Out-of-frame TCRB sequences from naive cells were analyzed to stand in for the pre-selection repertoire. TCRdb took this table from immuneACCESS and kept in-frame rearrangements with V and J called. Such tables lack part of the clones; where checked against another copy, unresolved V genes explain under half of the gap, and the rest is unexplained. V and J calls and clone size are copied from that table; D and trimming were computed from the DNA. The sample records over 200,000 clones, approximately 11% of which are singletons. The top ten constitute roughly 0.017% of the sample.

A single peripheral blood draw of around 120 mL on average was collected from each donor into heparinised tubes. A BD FACSAria II and a panel including CD45RO, CCR7, CD25, CD127, CD95 and CD27 were used to sort naive, central memory, regulatory and stem cell-like memory CD4+ T cells. All sorted populations exceeded 95% purity. PBMCs were separated immediately by Lymphoprep density gradient centrifugation and were stained directly, without being cultured. Samples were stained and sorted in pairs, with one healthy donor and one patient per experiment, so that batch effects were minimized. This TCR was sampled from a man aged 25-45 years with type 1 diabetes. Sequencing was carried out using naive CD4+ T cells from blood. In light of the paper, this sample's cell subset or site label describes: true naive CD4+ T cells.

This receptor carries the CDR3 CSASLAYEQYF. The nucleotide sequence is TGCAGTGCTAGTTTAGCCTACGAGCAGTACTTC. The rearranged chain carries TRBV20-1 and TRBJ2-7; no D segment can be confidently identified. From the germline V gene (reference sequence), CDR1 is DFQATT and CDR2 is SNEGSKA. Spanning cysteine to phenylalanine, the CDR3 consists of 11 amino acids. Only the CDR3 DNA is retained, 33 bases long and in frame from the first base. Relative to germline, V is 3 bases shorter and J is 2 bases shorter, with 5 bases between their ends.